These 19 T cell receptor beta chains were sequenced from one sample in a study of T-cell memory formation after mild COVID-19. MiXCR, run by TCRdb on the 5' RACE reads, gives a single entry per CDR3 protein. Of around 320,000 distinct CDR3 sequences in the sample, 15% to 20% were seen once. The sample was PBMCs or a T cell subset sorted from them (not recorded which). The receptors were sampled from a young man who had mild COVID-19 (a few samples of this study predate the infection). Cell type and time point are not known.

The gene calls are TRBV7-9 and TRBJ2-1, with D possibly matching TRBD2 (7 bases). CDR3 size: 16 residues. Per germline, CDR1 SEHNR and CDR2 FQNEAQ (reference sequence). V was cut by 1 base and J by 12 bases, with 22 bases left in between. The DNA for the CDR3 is TGTGCCAGCAGCTTAGTTAGGACAGATCCTAGCGGCAGGCAGTTCTTC. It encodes CASSLVRTDPSGRQFF. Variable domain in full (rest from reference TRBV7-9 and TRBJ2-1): DTGVSQNPRHKITKRGQNVTFRCDPISEHNRLYWYRQTLGQGPEFLTYFQNEAQLEKSRLLSDRFSAERPKGSFSTLEIQRTEQGDSAMYLCASSLVRTDPSGRQFFGPGTRLTVL.

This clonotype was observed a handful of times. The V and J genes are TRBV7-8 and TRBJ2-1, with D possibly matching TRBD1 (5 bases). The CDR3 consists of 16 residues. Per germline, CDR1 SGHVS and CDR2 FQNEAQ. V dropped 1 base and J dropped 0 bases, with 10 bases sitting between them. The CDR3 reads CASSLVNQGSYNEQFF. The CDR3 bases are TGTGCCAGCAGCTTAGTGAACCAGGGCTCCTACAATGAGCAGTTCTTC.

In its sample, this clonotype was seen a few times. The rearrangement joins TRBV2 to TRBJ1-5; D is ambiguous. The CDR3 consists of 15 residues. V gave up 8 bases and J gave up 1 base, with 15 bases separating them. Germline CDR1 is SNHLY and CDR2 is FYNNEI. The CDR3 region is CASRYEGLSNQPQHF. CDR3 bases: TGTGCCAGCCGCTATGAGGGTCTCAGCAATCAGCCCCAGCATTTT.

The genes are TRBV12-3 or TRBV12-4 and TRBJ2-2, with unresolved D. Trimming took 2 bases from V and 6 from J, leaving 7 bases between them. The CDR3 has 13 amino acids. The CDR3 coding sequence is TGTGCCAGCAGTTTATCCCTCTCCGGGGAGCTGTTTTTT. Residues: CASSLSLSGELFF.

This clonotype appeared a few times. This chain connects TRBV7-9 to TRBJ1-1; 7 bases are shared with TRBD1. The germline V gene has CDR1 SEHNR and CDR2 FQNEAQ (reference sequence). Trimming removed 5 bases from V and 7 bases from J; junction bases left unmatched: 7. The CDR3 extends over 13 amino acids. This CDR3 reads CASSVRQGGEAFF. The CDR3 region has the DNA TGTGCCAGCAGCGTCCGACAGGGAGGTGAAGCTTTCTTT.

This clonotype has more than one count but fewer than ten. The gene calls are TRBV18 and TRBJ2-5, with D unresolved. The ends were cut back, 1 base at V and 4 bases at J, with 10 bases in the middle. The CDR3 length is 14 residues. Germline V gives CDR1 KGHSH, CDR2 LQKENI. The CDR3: CASSPQSVGETQYF. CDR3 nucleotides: TGTGCCAGCTCACCACAAAGCGTAGGAGAGACCCAGTACTTC. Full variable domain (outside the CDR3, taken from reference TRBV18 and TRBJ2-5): NAGVMQNPRHLVRRRGQEARLRCSPMKGHSHVYWYRQLPEEGLKFMVYLQKENIIDESGMPKERFSAEFPKEGPSILRIQQVVRGDSAAYFCASSPQSVGETQYFGPGTRLLVL.

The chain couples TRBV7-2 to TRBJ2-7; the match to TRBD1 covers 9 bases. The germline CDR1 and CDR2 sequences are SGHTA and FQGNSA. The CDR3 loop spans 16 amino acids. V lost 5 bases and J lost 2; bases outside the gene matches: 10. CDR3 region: CASSKAPGQGTYEQYF. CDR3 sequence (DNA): TGTGCCAGCAGCAAAGCACCGGGACAGGGTACCTACGAGCAGTACTTC. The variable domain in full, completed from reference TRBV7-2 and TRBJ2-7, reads GAGVSQSPSNKVTEKGKDVELRCDPISGHTALYWYRQSLGQGLEFLIYFQGNSAPDKSGLPSDRFSAERTGGSVSTLTIQRTQQEDSAVYLCASSKAPGQGTYEQYFGPGTRLTVT.

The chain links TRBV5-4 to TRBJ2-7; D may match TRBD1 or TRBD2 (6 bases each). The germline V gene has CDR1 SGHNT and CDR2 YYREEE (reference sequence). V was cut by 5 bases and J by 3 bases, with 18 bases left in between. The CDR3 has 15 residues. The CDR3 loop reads CASRFGPGDNYEQYV. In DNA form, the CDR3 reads TGTGCCAGCAGGTTTGGACCGGGGGACAACTACGAGCAGTACGTC.

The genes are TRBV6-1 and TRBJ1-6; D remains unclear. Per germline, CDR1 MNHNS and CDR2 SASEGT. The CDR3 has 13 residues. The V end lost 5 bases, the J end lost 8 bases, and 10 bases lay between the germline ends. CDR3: CASSTLGDSPLHF. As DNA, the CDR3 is TGTGCCAGCAGTACCCTTGGGGATTCACCCCTCCACTTT.

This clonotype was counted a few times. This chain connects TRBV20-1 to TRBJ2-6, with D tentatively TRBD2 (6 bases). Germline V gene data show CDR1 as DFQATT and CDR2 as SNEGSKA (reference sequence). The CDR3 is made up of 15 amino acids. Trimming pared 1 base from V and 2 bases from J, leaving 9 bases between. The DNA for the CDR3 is TGCAGTGCTAGAGTCGGCGGGACTGGGGCCAACGTCCTGACTTTC. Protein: CSARVGGTGANVLTF.

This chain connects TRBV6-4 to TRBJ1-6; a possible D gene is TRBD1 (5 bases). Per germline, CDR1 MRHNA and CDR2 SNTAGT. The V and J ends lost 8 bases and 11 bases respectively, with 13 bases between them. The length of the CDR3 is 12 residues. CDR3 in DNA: TGTGCCAGCCAGAGGGACGAAACACCCCTCCACTTT. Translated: CASQRDETPLHF.

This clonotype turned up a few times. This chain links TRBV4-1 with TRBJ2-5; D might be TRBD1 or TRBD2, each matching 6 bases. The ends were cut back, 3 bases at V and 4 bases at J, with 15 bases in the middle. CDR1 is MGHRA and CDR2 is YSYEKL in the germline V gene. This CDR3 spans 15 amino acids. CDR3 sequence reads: CASSQGASAGETQYF. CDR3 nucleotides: TGCGCCAGCAGCCAGGGGGCCTCAGCGGGAGAGACCCAGTACTTC.

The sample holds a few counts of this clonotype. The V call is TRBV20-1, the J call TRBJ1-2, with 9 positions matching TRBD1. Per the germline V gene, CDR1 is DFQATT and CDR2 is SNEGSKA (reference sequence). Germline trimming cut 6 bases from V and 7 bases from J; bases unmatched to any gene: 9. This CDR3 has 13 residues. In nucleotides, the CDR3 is TGCAGTGCGCCCGCACAGGGGGCGGCTGGCTACACCTTC. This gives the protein CSAPAQGAAGYTF.

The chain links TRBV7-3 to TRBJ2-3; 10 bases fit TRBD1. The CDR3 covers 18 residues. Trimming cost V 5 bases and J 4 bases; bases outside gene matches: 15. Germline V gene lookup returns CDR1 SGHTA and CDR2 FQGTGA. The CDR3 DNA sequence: TGTGCCAGCAGCCCCCACCCGACAGGGGGCGCCGGGTCAGATACGCAGTATTTT. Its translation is CASSPHPTGGAGSDTQYF.

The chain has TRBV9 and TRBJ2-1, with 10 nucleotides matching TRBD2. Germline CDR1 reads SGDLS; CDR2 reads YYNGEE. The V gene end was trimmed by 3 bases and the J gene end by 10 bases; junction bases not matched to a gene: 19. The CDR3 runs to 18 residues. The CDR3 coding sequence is TGTGCCAGCAGCGGCAACGTGAACCTAGCGGGGGCCACCTGGGAGCAGTTCTTC. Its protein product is CASSGNVNLAGATWEQFF.

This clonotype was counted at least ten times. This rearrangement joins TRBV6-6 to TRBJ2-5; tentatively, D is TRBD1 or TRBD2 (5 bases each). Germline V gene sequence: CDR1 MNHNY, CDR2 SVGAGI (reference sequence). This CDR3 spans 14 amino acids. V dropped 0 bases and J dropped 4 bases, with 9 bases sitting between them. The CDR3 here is CASSYSGRRETQYF. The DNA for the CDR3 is TGTGCCAGCAGTTACTCGGGACGACGAGAGACCCAGTACTTC.

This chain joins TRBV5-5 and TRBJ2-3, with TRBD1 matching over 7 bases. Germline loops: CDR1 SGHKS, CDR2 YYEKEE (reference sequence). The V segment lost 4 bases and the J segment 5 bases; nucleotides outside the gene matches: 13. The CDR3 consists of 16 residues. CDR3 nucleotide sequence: TGTGCCAGCAGCCTACGAGGGGGCTTCGACGGAGATACGCAGTATTTT. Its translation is CASSLRGGFDGDTQYF. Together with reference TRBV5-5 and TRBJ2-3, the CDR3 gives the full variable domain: DAGVTQSPTHLIKTRGQQVTLRCSPISGHKSVSWYQQVLGQGPQFIFQYYEKEERGRGNFPDRFSARQFPNYSSELNVNALLLGDSALYLCASSLRGGFDGDTQYFGPGTRLTVL.

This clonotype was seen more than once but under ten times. CDR3 DNA: TGCGCCAGCAGCTTGGCCCCAGGGGGAAATTCCGGGGAGCTGTTTTTT. This translates into CASSLAPGGNSGELFF. The chain recombines TRBV5-1 with TRBJ2-2; 7 bases map to TRBD1. The CDR3 is 16 amino acids. Germline trimming cut 0 bases from V and 6 bases from J; bases unmatched to any gene: 8. CDR1 is SGHRS and CDR2 is YFSETQ in the germline V gene. The variable domain in full, with the rest retrieved from reference TRBV5-1 and TRBJ2-2, is KAGVTQTPRYLIKTRGQQVTLSCSPISGHRSVSWYQQTPGQGLQFLFEYFSETQRNKGNFPGRFSGRQFSNSRSEMNVSTLELGDSALYLCASSLAPGGNSGELFFGEGSRLTVL.

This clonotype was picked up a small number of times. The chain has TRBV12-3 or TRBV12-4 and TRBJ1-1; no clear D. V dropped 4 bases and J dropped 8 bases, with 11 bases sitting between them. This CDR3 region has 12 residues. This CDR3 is CASSSVEAEAFF. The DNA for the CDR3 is TGTGCCAGCAGTTCCGTGGAGGCCGAAGCTTTCTTT.